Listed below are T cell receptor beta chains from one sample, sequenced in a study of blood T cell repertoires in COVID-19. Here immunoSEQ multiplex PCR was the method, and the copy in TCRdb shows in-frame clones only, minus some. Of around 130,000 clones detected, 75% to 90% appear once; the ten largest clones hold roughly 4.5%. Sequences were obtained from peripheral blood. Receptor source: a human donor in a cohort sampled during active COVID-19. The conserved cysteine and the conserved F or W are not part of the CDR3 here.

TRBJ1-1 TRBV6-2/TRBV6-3 ASSYSATGGSEAF
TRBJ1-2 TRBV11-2 ASSPLRTGRET
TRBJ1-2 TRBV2 ASMRQGYGYT
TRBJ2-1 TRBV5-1 ASSRRGGKNEQF
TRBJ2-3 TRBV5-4 ASSGTVSTDTQY
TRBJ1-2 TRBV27 ASSSFGQGLNYGYT
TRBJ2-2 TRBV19 ASSQTGANTGELF
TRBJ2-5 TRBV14 ASSQVRETQY
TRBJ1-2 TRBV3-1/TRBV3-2 ASSQDDRGKYGYT
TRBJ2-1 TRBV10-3 AISRTSNEQF
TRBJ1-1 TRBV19 ASNRVNTEAF
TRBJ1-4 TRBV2 ASSEGPEKLF
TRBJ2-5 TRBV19 ASSLGTAQETQY
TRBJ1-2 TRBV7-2 ASSLGGGGNYGYT
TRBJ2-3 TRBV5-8 ASLSGDTQY
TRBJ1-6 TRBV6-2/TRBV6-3 ASSSRGGSPLH
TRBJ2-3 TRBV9 ASSVGLGGGTDTQY
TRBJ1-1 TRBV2 ASSEQGPTEAF
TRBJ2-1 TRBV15 ATSRDRGLVGGREQF
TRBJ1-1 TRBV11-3 ASSLEGMNTEAF
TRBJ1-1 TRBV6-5 ASSYRLLAGTEAF
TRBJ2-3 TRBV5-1 ASSSLSTDTQY
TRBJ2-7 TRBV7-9 ASSLGRGAYEQY
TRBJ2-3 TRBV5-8 ASPASLAGGKEHTDTQY
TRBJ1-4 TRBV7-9 ASSPGTGGLGNEKLF
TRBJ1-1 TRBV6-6 ASSYTVSGTEAF
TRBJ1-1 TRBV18 ASSPAQPGSTEAF
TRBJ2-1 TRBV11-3 ASSLGRFFGNEQF
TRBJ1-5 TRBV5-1 ASSAGGGDQPQH
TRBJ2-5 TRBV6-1 ASSESRLETQY
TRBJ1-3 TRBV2 ASSARAGAGNTIY
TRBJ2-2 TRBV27 ASSPRISGFNTGELF
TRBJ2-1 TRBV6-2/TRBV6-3 ASSYVLSSGSNEQF
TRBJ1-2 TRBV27 ASSLGGGFYGYT
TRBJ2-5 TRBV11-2 ASSSLAGGETQY
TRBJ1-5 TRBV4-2 ASSQDRSGTGGFPQH
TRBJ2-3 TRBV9 ASSVSSGRSPDTQY
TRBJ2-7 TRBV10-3 AIRENGRGEQY
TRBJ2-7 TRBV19 ASSNLGGRFYEQY
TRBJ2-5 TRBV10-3 AVGGQGQETQY
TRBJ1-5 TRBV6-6 ASSHDQGRAPQH
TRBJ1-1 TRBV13 ASSANKNTEAF
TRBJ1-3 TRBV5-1 ASSESNTIY
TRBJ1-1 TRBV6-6 ASRPRGESATEAF
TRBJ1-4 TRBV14 ASSPVLRGEKLF
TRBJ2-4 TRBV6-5 AIRGSLDIQY
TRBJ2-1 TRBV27 ASCRDNLGDEQF
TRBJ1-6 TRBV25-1 ASSEYGGQGASPLH
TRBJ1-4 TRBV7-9 ASSLGQVAGELF
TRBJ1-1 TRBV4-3 GSRTAAF
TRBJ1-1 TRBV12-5 ASGLQGGFEAF
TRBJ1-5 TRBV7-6 ASSRDREGQPQH
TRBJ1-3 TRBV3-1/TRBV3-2 ASSHRGDTIY
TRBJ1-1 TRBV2 ASSDLRGAAEAF